In this sample, the clone carrying this T cell receptor (beta chain) turned up once. Assay used: immunoSEQ multiplex PCR; TCRdb lists only in-frame clones, some missing. The table lists over 45,000 clones, around 90% of them singletons, with approximately 1.5% in the top ten. The data originate from a study of T cell changes during pregnancy in multiple sclerosis. The sequence was obtained from a female donor in good health, enrolled as a control in a pregnancy study. The sample in question was peripheral blood, obtained in the first trimester of pregnancy.

For the CDR3, the DNA is TGTGCCACCAGCAGAGATCGGCTAGCGGGAGCAAGGGGCAATGAGCAGTTCTTC. The encoded protein is CATSRDRLAGARGNEQFF. V gene TRBV15 combines with J gene TRBJ2-1; 10 bases are shared with TRBD2. The CDR3 extends over 18 amino acids. The V gene end was trimmed by 0 bases and the J gene end by 6 bases; junction bases not matched to a gene: 11. Germline CDR1 LNHNV, CDR2 YYDKDF (reference sequence).